This T cell receptor beta chain stems from a study of cytomegalovirus exposure and HLA in healthy donors. General study findings and limits: In vitro work confirmed that a few CMV-associated chains recognize CMV antigens. HLA allele associations emerged for roughly 17,000 TCR beta sequences in a later analysis, at 0.05 false discovery rate. Being productive about 87% or about 30% of the time was typical of most TCR beta V segments in an earlier analysis.

With 60 Vbeta and 13 Jbeta primers, the PCR was carried out. Repertoires were generated with immunoSEQ multiplex PCR, while TCRdb's copy carries only in-frame clones and drops some. The sample yields some 170,000 clones, about 77% seen once. For this clone: Antigen: not known.

Germline CDR1 is SGHDN and CDR2 is FVKESK. There are 13 residues in the CDR3. The ends lost 6 bases at V and 6 bases at J; junction bases unmatched: 3. The sample consisted of PBMCs. The J gene is TRBJ2-2, the V gene TRBV14, with 8 bases that match TRBD2. The sequence was obtained from a woman aged 45 to 65 in good health and CMV-seronegative. The CDR3 DNA reads TGTGCCAGCAGGAATAGCGGGGCCGGGGAGCTGTTTTTT. Translating it yields CASRNSGAGELFF.